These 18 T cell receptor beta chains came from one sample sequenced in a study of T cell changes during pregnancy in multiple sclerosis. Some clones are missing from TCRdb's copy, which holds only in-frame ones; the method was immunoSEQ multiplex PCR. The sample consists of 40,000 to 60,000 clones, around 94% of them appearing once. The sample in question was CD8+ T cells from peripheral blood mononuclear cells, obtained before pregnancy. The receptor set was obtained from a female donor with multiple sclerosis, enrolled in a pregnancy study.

The CDR3 here is CASSIAGGGEQFF. The CDR3 DNA is TGTGCCAGCAGCATAGCGGGAGGGGGTGAGCAGTTCTTC. This chain joins TRBV14 and TRBJ2-1; TRBD2 agrees at 11 bases. The V and J ends lost 5 bases and 9 bases, in that order; junction bases with no gene match: 3. Germline V CDR1 and CDR2: SGHDN, FVKESK. CDR3 length: 13 residues.

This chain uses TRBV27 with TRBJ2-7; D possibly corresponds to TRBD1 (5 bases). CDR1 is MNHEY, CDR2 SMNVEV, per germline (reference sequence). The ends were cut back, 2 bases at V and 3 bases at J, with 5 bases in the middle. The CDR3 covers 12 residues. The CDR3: CASSLQGYEQYF. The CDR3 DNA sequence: TGTGCCAGCAGTTTACAGGGCTACGAGCAGTACTTC.

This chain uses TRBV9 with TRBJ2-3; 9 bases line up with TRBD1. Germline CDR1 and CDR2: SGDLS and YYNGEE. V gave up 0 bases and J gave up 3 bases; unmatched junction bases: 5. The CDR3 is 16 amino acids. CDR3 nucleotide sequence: TGTGCCAGCAGCGTAGGGACAGGGGTTCAGACAGATACGCAGTATTTT. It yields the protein CASSVGTGVQTDTQYF.

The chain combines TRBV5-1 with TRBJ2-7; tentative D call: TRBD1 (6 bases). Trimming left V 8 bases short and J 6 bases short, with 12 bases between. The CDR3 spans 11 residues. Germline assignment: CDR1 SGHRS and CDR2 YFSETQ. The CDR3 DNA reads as TGCGCCAGTAATAAAGGGGGCGAGCAGTACTTC. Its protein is CASNKGGEQYF.

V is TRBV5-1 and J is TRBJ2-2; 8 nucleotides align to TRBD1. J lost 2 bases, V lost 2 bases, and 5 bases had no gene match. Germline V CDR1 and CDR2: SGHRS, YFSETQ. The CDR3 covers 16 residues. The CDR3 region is CASSFIGQGNTGELFF. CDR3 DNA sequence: TGCGCCAGCAGCTTCATCGGACAGGGTAACACCGGGGAGCTGTTTTTT.

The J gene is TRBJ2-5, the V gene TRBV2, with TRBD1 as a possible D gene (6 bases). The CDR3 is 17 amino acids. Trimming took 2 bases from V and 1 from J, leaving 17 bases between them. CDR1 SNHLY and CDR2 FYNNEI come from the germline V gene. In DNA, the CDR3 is TGTGCCAGCAGTGAATCGCCTCCCGGGACATCCCAAGAGACCCAGTACTTC. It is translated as CASSESPPGTSQETQYF.

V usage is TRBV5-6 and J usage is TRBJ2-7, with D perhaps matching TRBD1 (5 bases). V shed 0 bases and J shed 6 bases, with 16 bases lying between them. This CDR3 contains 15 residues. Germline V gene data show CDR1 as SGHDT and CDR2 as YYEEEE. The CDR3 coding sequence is TGTGCCAGCAGCTTGGTTAGAGCAGGGCATTCCGAGCAGTACTTC. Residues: CASSLVRAGHSEQYF.

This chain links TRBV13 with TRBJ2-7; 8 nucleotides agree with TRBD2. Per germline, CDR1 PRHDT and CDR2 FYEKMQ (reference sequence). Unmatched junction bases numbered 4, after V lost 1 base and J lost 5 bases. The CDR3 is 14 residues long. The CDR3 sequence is CASSLELAAHEQYF. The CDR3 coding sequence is TGTGCCAGCAGCTTAGAACTAGCGGCACACGAGCAGTACTTC.

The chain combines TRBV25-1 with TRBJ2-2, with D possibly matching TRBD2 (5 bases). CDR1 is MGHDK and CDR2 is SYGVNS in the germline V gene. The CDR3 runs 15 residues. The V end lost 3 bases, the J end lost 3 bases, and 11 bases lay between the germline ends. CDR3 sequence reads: CASSESSRDTGELFF. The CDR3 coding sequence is TGTGCCAGCAGTGAGTCTAGCCGCGACACCGGGGAGCTGTTTTTT.

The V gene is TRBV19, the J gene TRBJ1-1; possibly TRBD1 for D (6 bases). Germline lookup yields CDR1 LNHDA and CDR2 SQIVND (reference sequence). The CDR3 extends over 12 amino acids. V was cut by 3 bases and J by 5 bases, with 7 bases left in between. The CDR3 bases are TGTGCCAGTAGTATCGGGACAACTGAAGCTTTCTTT. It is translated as CASSIGTTEAFF.

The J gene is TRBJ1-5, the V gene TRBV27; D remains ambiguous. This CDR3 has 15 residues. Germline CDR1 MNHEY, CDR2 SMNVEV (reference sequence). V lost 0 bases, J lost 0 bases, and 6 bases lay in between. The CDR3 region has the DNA TGTGCCAGCAGTTTATCGCCAGGTAGCAATCAGCCCCAGCATTTT. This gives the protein CASSLSPGSNQPQHF.

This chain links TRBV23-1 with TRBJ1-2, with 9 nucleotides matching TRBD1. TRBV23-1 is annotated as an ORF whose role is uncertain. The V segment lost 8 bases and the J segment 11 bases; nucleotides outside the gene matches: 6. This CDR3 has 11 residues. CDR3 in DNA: TGCGCCAGCTCTAAGACAGGGGGGTACACCTTC. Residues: CASSKTGGYTF.

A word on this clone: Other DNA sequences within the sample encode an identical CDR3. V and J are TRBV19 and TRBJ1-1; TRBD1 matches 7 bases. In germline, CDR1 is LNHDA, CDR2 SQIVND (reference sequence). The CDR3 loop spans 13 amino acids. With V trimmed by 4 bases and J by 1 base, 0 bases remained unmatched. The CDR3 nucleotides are TGTGCCAGTAGTACAGGGGGGAACACTGAAGCTTTCTTT. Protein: CASSTGGNTEAFF.

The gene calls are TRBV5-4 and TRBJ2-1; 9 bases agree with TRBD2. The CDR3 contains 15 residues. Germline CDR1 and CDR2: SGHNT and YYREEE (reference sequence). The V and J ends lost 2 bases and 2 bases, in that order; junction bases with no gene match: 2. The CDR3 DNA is TGTGCCAGCAGCTTACTAGCGGGCACCTACAATGAGCAGTTCTTC. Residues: CASSLLAGTYNEQFF. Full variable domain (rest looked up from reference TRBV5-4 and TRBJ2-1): ETGVTQSPTHLIKTRGQQVTLRCSSQSGHNTVSWYQQALGQGPQFIFQYYREEENGRGNFPPRFSGLQFPNYSSELNVNALELDDSALYLCASSLLAGTYNEQFFGPGTRLTVL.

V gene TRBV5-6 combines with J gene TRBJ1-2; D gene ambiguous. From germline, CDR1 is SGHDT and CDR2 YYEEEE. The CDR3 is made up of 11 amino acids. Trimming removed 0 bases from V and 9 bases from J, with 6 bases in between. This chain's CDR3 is CASSLGRSYTF. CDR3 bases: TGTGCCAGCAGCTTGGGCAGGAGCTACACCTTC. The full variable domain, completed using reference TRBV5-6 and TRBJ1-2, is DAGVTQSPTHLIKTRGQQVTLRCSPKSGHDTVSWYQQALGQGPQFIFQYYEEEERQRGNFPDRFSGHQFPNYSSELNVNALLLGDSALYLCASSLGRSYTFGSGTRLTVV.

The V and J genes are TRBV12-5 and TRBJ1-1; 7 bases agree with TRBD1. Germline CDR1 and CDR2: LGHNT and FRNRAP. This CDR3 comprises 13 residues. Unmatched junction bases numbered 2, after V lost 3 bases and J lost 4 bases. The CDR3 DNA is TGTGCTAGTGGTTTAGCAGGGGGCACTGAAGCTTTCTTT. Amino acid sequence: CASGLAGGTEAFF.

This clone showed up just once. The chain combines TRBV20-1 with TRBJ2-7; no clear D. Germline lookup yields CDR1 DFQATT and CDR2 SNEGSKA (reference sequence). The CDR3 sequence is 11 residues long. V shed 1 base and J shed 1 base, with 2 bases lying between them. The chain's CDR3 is CSARASYEQYF. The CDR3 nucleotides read TGCAGTGCTAGAGCTTCCTACGAGCAGTACTTC.

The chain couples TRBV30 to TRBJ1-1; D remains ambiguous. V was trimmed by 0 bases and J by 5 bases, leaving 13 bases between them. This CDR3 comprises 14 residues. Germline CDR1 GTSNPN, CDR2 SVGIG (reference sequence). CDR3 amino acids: CAWSVALRKTEAFF. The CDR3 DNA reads TGTGCCTGGAGTGTGGCTCTCCGAAAAACTGAAGCTTTCTTT.